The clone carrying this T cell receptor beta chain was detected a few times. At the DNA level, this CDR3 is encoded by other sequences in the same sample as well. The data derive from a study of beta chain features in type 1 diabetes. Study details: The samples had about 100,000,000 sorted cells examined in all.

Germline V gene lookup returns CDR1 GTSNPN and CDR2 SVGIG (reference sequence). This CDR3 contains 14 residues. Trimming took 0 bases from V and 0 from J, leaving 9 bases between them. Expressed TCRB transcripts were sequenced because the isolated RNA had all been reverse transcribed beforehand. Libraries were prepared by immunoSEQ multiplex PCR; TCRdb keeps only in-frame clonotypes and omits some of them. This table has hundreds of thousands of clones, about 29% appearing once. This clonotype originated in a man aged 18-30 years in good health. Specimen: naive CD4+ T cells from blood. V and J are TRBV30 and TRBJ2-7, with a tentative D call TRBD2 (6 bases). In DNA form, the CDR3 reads TGTGCCTGGAGTGTCGGCGGGACCTCCTACGAGCAGTACTTC. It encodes CAWSVGGTSYEQYF.